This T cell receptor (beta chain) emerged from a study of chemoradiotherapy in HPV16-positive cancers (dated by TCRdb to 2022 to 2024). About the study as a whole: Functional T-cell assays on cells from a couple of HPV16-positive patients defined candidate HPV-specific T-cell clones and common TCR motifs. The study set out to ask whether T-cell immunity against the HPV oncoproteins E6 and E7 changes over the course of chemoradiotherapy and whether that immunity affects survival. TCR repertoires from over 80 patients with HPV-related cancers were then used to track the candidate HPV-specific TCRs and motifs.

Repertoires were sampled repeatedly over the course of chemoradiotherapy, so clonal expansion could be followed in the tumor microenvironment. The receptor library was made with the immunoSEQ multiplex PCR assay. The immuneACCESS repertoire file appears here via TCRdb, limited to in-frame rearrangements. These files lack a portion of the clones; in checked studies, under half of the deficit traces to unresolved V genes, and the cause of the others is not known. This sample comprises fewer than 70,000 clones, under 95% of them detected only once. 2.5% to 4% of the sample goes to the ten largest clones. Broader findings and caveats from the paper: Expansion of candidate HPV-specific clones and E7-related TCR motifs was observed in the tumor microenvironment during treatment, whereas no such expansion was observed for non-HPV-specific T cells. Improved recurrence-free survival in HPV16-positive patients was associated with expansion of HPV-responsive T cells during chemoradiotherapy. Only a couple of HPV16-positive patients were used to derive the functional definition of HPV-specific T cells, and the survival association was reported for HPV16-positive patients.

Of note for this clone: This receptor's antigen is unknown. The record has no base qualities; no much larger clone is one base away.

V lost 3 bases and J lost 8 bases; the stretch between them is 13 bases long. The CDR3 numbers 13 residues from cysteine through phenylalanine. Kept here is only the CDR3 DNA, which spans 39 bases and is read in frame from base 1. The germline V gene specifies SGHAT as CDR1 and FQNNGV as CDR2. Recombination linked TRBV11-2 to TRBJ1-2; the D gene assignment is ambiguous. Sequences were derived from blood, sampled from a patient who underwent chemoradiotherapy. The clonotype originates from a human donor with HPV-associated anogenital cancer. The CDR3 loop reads CASSFDAVGGYTF. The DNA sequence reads TGTGCCAGCAGCTTCGATGCGGTGGGAGGCTACACCTTC.